The 25 T cell receptor beta chains in this list originate from one sample, sequenced in a study of metastatic and nonmetastatic thyroid tumors. Not a single patient had been given any form of treatment at any point before undergoing thyroid surgery. TCRdb reassembled clones from the PCR reads with MiXCR. The sample has 35,000 to 50,000 clones, about 13% seen once. Sequenced sample: blood. The receptors shown here come from a female donor with papillary thyroid cancer or a benign thyroid nodule (not recorded which). Some clones in this sample may be carry-over from other donors' samples.

Sample share makes this clone medium-sized. The chain has TRBV6-1 and TRBJ2-7; no reliable D call. The CDR3 totals 15 residues. V lost 3 bases and J lost 5, with 17 bases in between. Germline V CDR1 and CDR2: MNHNS, SASEGT. CDR3 region: CASSDPWSQRHEQYF. The DNA of the CDR3 is TGTGCCAGCAGTGATCCTTGGTCCCAGAGGCACGAGCAGTACTTC.

This clone was seen only a few times. One end of the junction varies from germline; a read error may be responsible. The chain is built from TRBV28 and TRBJ2-3; 9 positions match TRBD2. The CDR3 contains 12 residues. The germline CDR1 and CDR2 sequences are MDHEN and SYDVKM. CDR3 residues: CASIPVGGRADF. DNA for the CDR3: TGTGCCAGCATCCCCGTGGGCGGGAGGGCCGATTTT.

This clone was observed at least ten times. The J gene is TRBJ1-1, the V gene TRBV12-3 or TRBV12-4; possibly TRBD1 for D (5 bases). Trimming removed 6 bases at V and 1 base at J, with 18 bases between. This CDR3 is 16 amino acids long. In DNA, the CDR3 is TGTGCCAGCAGCCGTTCGTCCGGGACGTCGAACACTGAAGCTTTCTTT. Protein product: CASSRSSGTSNTEAFF.

By share of the sample, this clone is medium-sized. The V gene is TRBV6-1, the J gene TRBJ2-2, with a possible D match to TRBD2 (5 bases). Germline loops: CDR1 MNHNS, CDR2 SASEGT. CDR3 length: 14 residues. V lost 7 bases and J lost 0, with 9 bases in between. CDR3 residues: CASKASPNTGELFF. The CDR3 bases are TGTGCCAGCAAGGCTAGCCCGAACACCGGGGAGCTGTTTTTT.

This clone occurred many times. The chain employs TRBV28 and TRBJ2-6, with 9 nucleotides matching TRBD1. This CDR3 is built from 18 residues. V was clipped by 2 bases and J by 2 bases; unmatched bases: 7. CDR1 and CDR2 from the germline V gene are MDHEN and SYDVKM. CDR3 bases: TGTGCCAGCAGTTTAAGGGTAGGGACAGGGCCTGGGGCCAACGTCCTGACTTTC. Amino acids: CASSLRVGTGPGANVLTF.

This clone was picked up many times. As the CDR3 is not closed by the conserved phenylalanine or tryptophan, this likely results from a read error. V is TRBV12-3 or TRBV12-4 and J is TRBJ1-5; D gene unclear. Trimming shortened V by 3 bases and J by 5 bases, and 8 bases separated the two germline ends. There are 13 residues in the CDR3. The CDR3 coding sequence is TGTGCCAGCAGTTTGCAAGATCATCAGCCCCAGCATCTT. This encodes CASSLQDHQPQHL.

On this clone: This sample also contains other DNA sequences that code for the same CDR3. The genes are TRBV4-1 and TRBJ1-1; maybe TRBD1 (5 bases). Germline CDR1 reads MGHRA; CDR2 reads YSYEKL. Trimming removed 3 bases at V and 0 bases at J, with 17 bases between. The CDR3 runs to 17 residues. Written as DNA, the CDR3 is TGCGCCAGCAGCCACCCGACGGGGCGAGGTGTGAACACTGAAGCTTTCTTT. Translating gives CASSHPTGRGVNTEAFF.

This clone was observed at least ten times. The chain has TRBV30 and TRBJ1-4, with 11 positions matching TRBD1. This CDR3 is 16 amino acids long. Germline CDR1 is GTSNPN and CDR2 is SVGIG (reference sequence). The V and J ends lost 8 bases and 5 bases, in that order; junction bases with no gene match: 13. CDR3 loop: CAAGTGGLSMNEKLFF. The CDR3 nucleotides are TGTGCCGCCGGGACAGGGGGTTTAAGCATGAATGAAAAACTGTTTTTT. Full variable domain (remainder filled in from reference TRBV30 and TRBJ1-4): SQTIHQWPATLVQPVGSPLSLECTVEGTSNPNLYWYRQAAGRGLQLLFYSVGIGQISSEVPQNLSASRPQDRQFILSSKKLLLSDSGFYLCAAGTGGLSMNEKLFFGSGTQLSVL.

This clone was picked up many times. J is TRBJ1-2 and V is TRBV4-2; possibly TRBD1 for D (6 bases). CDR1 is LGHNA, CDR2 YNFKEQ, per germline. The V end lost 1 base, the J end lost 4 bases, and 13 bases lay between the germline ends. The CDR3 loop spans 15 amino acids. CDR3 bases: TGTGCCAGCAGCCAAGTCTCGGACAGACCCTATGGCTACACCTTC. Translated: CASSQVSDRPYGYTF.

This clone came up many times. Written as DNA, the CDR3 is TGTGCCAGCAGCTTTTCTAGGGGTAGCTACGAGCAGTACTTC. Its translation: CASSFSRGSYEQYF. The rearrangement joins TRBV7-2 to TRBJ2-7; possibly TRBD1 for D (5 bases). Trimming pared 3 bases from V and 3 bases from J, leaving 12 bases between. Germline loops: CDR1 SGHTA, CDR2 FQGNSA. The CDR3 contains 14 residues.

In its sample, this clone was seen a few times. The chain is built from TRBV19 and TRBJ1-2; D gene uncertain. The germline gives CDR1 LNHDA, CDR2 SQIVND (reference sequence). Trimming shortened V by 7 bases and J by 4 bases, and 10 bases separated the two germline ends. The CDR3 has 12 residues. CDR3 sequence (DNA): TGTGCCAGTATAGACGTGTCCTATGGCTACACCTTC. Translation gives CASIDVSYGYTF.

A word on this clone: Other DNA sequences within the sample encode an identical CDR3. This sequence joins TRBV20-1 and TRBJ2-7, with 7 bases fitting TRBD1. Germline CDR1 DFQATT, CDR2 SNEGSKA (reference sequence). The CDR3 consists of 16 residues. V lost 0 bases and J lost 5; bases outside the gene matches: 13. The DNA of the CDR3 is TGCAGTGCTAGAGATTTTAACGCTAGACAGGGTAACGAGCAGTACTTC. This translates into CSARDFNARQGNEQYF.

This clone has ten or more counts. CDR3 DNA sequence: TGTGCCAGCAGTTACCAGAATTCACCCCTCCACTTT. As protein: CASSYQNSPLHF. The gene calls are TRBV27 and TRBJ1-6; D not resolved. Germline V lookup: CDR1 MNHEY, CDR2 SMNVEV (reference sequence). CDR3 size: 12 residues. Trimming pared 4 bases from V and 7 bases from J, leaving 5 bases between.

Comment on this clone: Lacking the conserved final phenylalanine or tryptophan, this CDR3 likely reflects a read error. The DNA is omitted, as the CDR3 cannot be located on it reliably, and the CDR3 follows TCRdb's listing. This sequence joins TRBV27 and TRBJ1-2; the table's D call of TRBD1 was not tested on the DNA. Germline V lookup: CDR1 MNHEY, CDR2 SMNVEV (reference sequence). Termini included, the CDR3 measures 14 amino acids. The CDR3 loop reads CVSSLSAPRHRRYS.

This clone was seen ten or more times. This rearrangement joins TRBV7-9 to TRBJ2-7, with D unclear. Germline assignment: CDR1 SEHNR and CDR2 FQNEAQ (reference sequence). The CDR3 contains 12 residues. V was trimmed by 4 bases and J by 3 bases, leaving 7 bases between them. For the CDR3, the DNA is TGTGCCAGCAGCTCCGTACACTACGAGCAGTACTTC. Its protein is CASSSVHYEQYF. Full variable domain (remainder filled in from reference TRBV7-9 and TRBJ2-7): DTGVSQNPRHKITKRGQNVTFRCDPISEHNRLYWYRQTLGQGPEFLTYFQNEAQLEKSRLLSDRFSAERPKGSFSTLEIQRTEQGDSAMYLCASSSVHYEQYFGPGTRLTVT.

The table lists this clone with many counts. The V call is TRBV20-1, the J call TRBJ1-1, with D perhaps matching TRBD1 (6 bases). This CDR3 is built from 12 residues. The V gene lost 7 bases and the J gene lost 0 bases, with 9 bases spanning the gap. CDR1 is DFQATT and CDR2 is SNEGSKA in the germline V gene (reference sequence). As DNA, the CDR3 is TGCAGTGTGGACAGCATGAACACTGAAGCTTTCTTT. It yields the protein CSVDSMNTEAFF.

The CDR3 loop reads CATRIDHDNEQFF. The DNA for the CDR3 is TGTGCCACCAGAATAGACCACGACAATGAGCAGTTCTTC. This chain joins TRBV15 and TRBJ2-1; D not certain. V lost 6 bases, J lost 5 bases, and 11 bases lay in between. This CDR3 comprises 13 residues. Germline-derived CDR1 and CDR2 are LNHNV and YYDKDF (reference sequence).

Ten or more counts support this clone. The V and J genes are TRBV19 and TRBJ2-7; 9 bases are a match to TRBD1. The CDR3 covers 13 residues. CDR1 and CDR2 (germline): LNHDA, SQIVND (reference sequence). Trimming at V came to 3 bases and at J to 3 bases, leaving 0 bases not matched to a gene. Here the CDR3 DNA reads TGTGCCAGTAGTATGGGACAGGGCTACGAGCAGTACTTC. The encoded protein is CASSMGQGYEQYF.

Many counts were recorded for this clone. This sequence joins TRBV5-1 and TRBJ2-3, with 7 bases fitting TRBD1. Germline CDR1 is SGHRS and CDR2 is YFSETQ. The CDR3 spans 14 residues. V lost 2 bases, J lost 6 bases, and 6 bases stayed unmatched. CDR3 in amino acids: CASSFTGARDTQYF. The CDR3 DNA is TGCGCCAGCAGCTTTACAGGGGCGCGGGATACGCAGTATTTT.

This clone occurred many times. This chain links TRBV2 with TRBJ1-2; 8 bases line up with TRBD1. J was trimmed by 3 bases and V by 6 bases; bases with no gene match: 6. The V gene's germline CDR1 is SNHLY and CDR2 FYNNEI. The CDR3 runs 14 residues. CDR3 protein: CASRNGQGHYGYTF. The CDR3 bases are TGTGCCAGCAGAAATGGACAGGGACACTATGGCTACACCTTC.

This clone was seen repeatedly, ten times or more. The chain combines TRBV7-3 with TRBJ2-7; 8 positions agree with TRBD2. Per germline, CDR1 SGHTA and CDR2 FQGTGA. J lost 7 bases, V lost 2 bases, and 10 bases had no gene match. The CDR3 sequence is 15 residues long. CDR3 residues: CASSLLAGGGGEQYF. Written as DNA, the CDR3 is TGTGCCAGCAGCTTACTCGCCGGGGGCGGGGGGGAGCAGTACTTC.

This clone was counted many times. This chain joins TRBV12-5 and TRBJ1-5; TRBD1 aligns across 9 bases. The V gene end was trimmed by 10 bases and the J gene end by 3 bases; junction bases not matched to a gene: 4. Germline lookup yields CDR1 LGHNT and CDR2 FRNRAP. There are 13 residues in the CDR3. CDR3 DNA sequence: TGTGCTACCCGGGACAGGGACAATCAGCCCCAGCATTTT. Protein sequence: CATRDRDNQPQHF.

This clone has ten or more counts. V gene TRBV27 combines with J gene TRBJ1-5, with 7 nucleotides matching TRBD1. The CDR3 spans 16 residues. V lost 2 bases, J lost 2 bases, and 6 bases stayed unmatched. Germline CDR1 and CDR2: MNHEY and SMNVEV (reference sequence). The DNA of the CDR3 is TGTGCCAGCAGTTTAAGGGGGCGAGGTGGCAATCAGCCCCAGCATTTT. This codes for CASSLRGRGGNQPQHF.

This clone was observed many times. The chain joins TRBV28 to TRBJ1-2; 8 nucleotides line up with TRBD1. Germline CDR1 is MDHEN and CDR2 is SYDVKM. CDR3 length equals 14 residues. The ends lost 3 bases at V and 3 bases at J; junction bases unmatched: 3. The CDR3 DNA is TGTGCCAGCAGTTTTACAGGGGGAGACTATGGCTACACCTTC. This codes for CASSFTGGDYGYTF.

The genes are TRBV6-1 and TRBJ2-1; 10 bases match TRBD2. The CDR3 is made up of 15 amino acids. Looked up from germline, CDR1 is MNHNS and CDR2 is SASEGT. V trimming: 5 bases; J trimming: 4 bases; junction bases outside the gene matches: 5. This CDR3 reads CASSPGLAYYNEQFF. The CDR3 DNA sequence: TGTGCCAGCAGTCCGGGACTAGCGTATTACAATGAGCAGTTCTTC.